This T cell receptor beta chain was retrieved from a study of regulatory T cells in long-lasting Graves disease. The sample's time point: persistent/refractory GD, antithyroid drugs over 5 years with positive TRAb. RNA from PBMCs was the source of the TCR library. Germline V gene data show CDR1 as MDHEN and CDR2 as SYDVKM. There are 16 residues in the CDR3. The J segment lost 2 bases and the V segment lost 3 bases, leaving 6 bases of the junction unmatched. In its sample, this clonotype was seen many times. CDR3 regions were amplified by Arm-PCR using iRepertoire HTBI primers to build TCR beta libraries. TCRdb independently ran MiXCR on the multiplex PCR reads; one entry per CDR3 protein. Here the sample spans a few hundred thousand distinct CDR3 sequences, 20% to 30% being singletons.

The source was peripheral blood mononuclear cells (PBMCs), collected when the disease was refractory, from a patient treated with antithyroid drugs. The chain joins TRBV28 to TRBJ1-1, with 10 bases identical to TRBD1. The TCR comes from a female donor with Graves disease. The CDR3 DNA reads as TGTGCCAGCAGTTTGCCGGGACAGGGGAGAAACACTGAAGCTTTCTTT. Its protein is CASSLPGQGRNTEAFF.